The sequence of this TCR beta chain was determined in a study of blood T cell repertoires in COVID-19. Study information: The United States, Italy and Spain supplied acute and convalescent COVID-19 samples.

Living in 24 US areas, the participants were between about 18 and 100 years of age. Among Cohort 3 donors, those recovered had two negative PCRs, clearance, or symptom resolution. Trimming cost V 0 bases and J 1 base, with 10 bases left between them. The CDR3 extends over 15 amino acids. Per the germline V gene, CDR1 is SGHRS and CDR2 is YFSETQ. Profiling relied on immunoSEQ multiplex PCR, and the TCRdb table lists in-frame clones only, not all of them. The profile shows some 350,000 clones, approximately 84% of them singletons. The chain joins TRBV5-1 to TRBJ1-1; D uncertain. The sequence derives from a woman younger than 45 who had recovered from COVID-19. Sample: PBMCs or T cells enriched from blood (not recorded which). CDR3 protein: CASSLGAARNTEAFF. Here the CDR3 DNA reads TGCGCCAGCAGCTTGGGGGCAGCTCGGAACACTGAAGCTTTCTTT.